These 8 T cell receptor beta chains came from one sample sequenced in a study of cytomegalovirus exposure and HLA in healthy donors. Primers included in the PCR were 60 Vbeta and 13 Jbeta primers. Profiled with immunoSEQ multiplex PCR; TCRdb holds only in-frame clones, not every one. The profile shows about 160,000 clones, under 85% of them singletons. The specimen was PBMCs. The receptors stem from a man aged 50 to 60 in good health and CMV-seropositive.

The CDR3 DNA reads as TGTGCCAGCAGCCAGGGACTAGCGGGAGGGTACGAGCAGTACTTC. Translation gives CASSQGLAGGYEQYF. This chain joins TRBV11-2 and TRBJ2-7; 16 bases are shared with TRBD2. Germline values: CDR1 SGHAT, CDR2 FQNNGV. CDR3 length: 15 amino acids. V lost 5 bases, J lost 4 bases, and 2 bases stayed unmatched.

This chain's CDR3 is CASSLVGQGLTEAFF. CDR3 nucleotide sequence: TGCGCCAGCAGCTTGGTAGGACAGGGATTAACCGAAGCTTTCTTT. The genes are TRBV5-1 and TRBJ1-1; 8 nucleotides line up with TRBD1. V trimming: 0 bases; J trimming: 8 bases; junction bases outside the gene matches: 9. The CDR3 extends over 15 amino acids. Germline CDR1 is SGHRS and CDR2 is YFSETQ.

The chain couples TRBV6-5 to TRBJ1-1, with D uncertain. Looked up from germline, CDR1 is MNHEY and CDR2 is SVGAGI. CDR3 length: 14 residues. Trimming removed 2 bases from V and 4 bases from J, with 11 bases in between. The CDR3 reads CASSYKFPGTEAFF. CDR3 bases: TGTGCCAGCAGTTACAAATTTCCGGGCACTGAAGCTTTCTTT.

V usage is TRBV4-1 and J usage is TRBJ1-2, with TRBD1 as a possible D gene (5 bases). CDR3 length equals 17 residues. The ends were cut back, 1 base at V and 6 bases at J, with 21 bases in the middle. The germline CDR1 and CDR2 sequences are MGHRA and YSYEKL. The CDR3 here is CASSQVRFKSGRDGYTF. CDR3 DNA sequence: TGCGCCAGCAGCCAAGTCCGCTTTAAGTCAGGGCGAGATGGCTACACCTTC.

This chain joins TRBV28 and TRBJ2-7; 8 positions match TRBD1. The CDR3 has 14 amino acids. The J segment lost 2 bases and the V segment lost 4 bases, leaving 4 bases of the junction unmatched. Per germline, CDR1 MDHEN and CDR2 SYDVKM. Written as DNA, the CDR3 is TGTGCCAGCAGTTATAACAGGGGGGCCTACGAGCAGTACTTC. As protein: CASSYNRGAYEQYF.

This sequence joins TRBV5-5 and TRBJ2-7; 11 nucleotides align to TRBD2. The J segment lost 4 bases and the V segment lost 0 bases, leaving 3 bases of the junction unmatched. Germline V gene data show CDR1 as SGHKS and CDR2 as YYEKEE (reference sequence). The CDR3 covers 15 residues. CDR3 in DNA: TGTGCCAGCAGCTTGGGACTAGCGGGGATTTACGAGCAGTACTTC. Protein sequence: CASSLGLAGIYEQYF.

The gene calls are TRBV6-6 and TRBJ2-1; D possibly corresponds to TRBD2 (5 bases). CDR1 MNHNY and CDR2 SVGAGI come from the germline V gene (reference sequence). The CDR3 covers 12 residues. With 5 bases removed from V and 11 bases from J, the gap between germline ends came to 13 bases. The CDR3 is CASSSTRGKQFF. The CDR3 coding sequence is TGTGCCAGCAGTAGCACTCGGGGAAAGCAGTTCTTC.

The V and J genes are TRBV9 and TRBJ2-3; a possible D gene is TRBD1 (5 bases). Germline values: CDR1 SGDLS, CDR2 YYNGEE. The CDR3 is 14 residues long. The V end was cut by 0 bases, the J end by 4 bases, with 9 bases between. The CDR3 nucleotides read TGTGCCAGCAGCGTAGAAGTGGGGCCAGATACGCAGTATTTT. This gives the protein CASSVEVGPDTQYF.